This T cell receptor (beta chain) was sequenced in a study of immune characterization of retroperitoneal liposarcoma. Per germline, CDR1 LGHNT and CDR2 FRNRAP. This CDR3 is built from 12 residues. V gave up 4 bases and J gave up 6 bases, with 7 bases separating them. Via MiXCR, TCRdb re-called the PCR reads, giving one row per CDR3 protein. The sample lists a few thousand distinct CDR3 sequences, 40% to 60% occurring once. Sequenced material: tumor tissue. The source of this sequence is a female donor with retroperitoneal liposarcoma. The chain joins TRBV12-5 to TRBJ2-1, with D hard to call. The CDR3 nucleotides are TGTGCTAGTGGTTCGGGCCCCAATGAGCAGTTCTTC. Protein: CASGSGPNEQFF.